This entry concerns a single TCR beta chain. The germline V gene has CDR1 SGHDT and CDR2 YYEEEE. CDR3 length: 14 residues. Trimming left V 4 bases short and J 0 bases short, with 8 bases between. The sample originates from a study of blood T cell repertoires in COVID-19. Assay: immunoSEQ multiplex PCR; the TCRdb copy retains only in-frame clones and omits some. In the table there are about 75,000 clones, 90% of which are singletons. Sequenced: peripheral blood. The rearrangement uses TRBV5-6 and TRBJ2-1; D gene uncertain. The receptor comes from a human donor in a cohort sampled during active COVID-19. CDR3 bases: TGTGCCAGCAGCCACGTCGGCTCCTACAATGAGCAGTTCTTC. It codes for CASSHVGSYNEQFF.